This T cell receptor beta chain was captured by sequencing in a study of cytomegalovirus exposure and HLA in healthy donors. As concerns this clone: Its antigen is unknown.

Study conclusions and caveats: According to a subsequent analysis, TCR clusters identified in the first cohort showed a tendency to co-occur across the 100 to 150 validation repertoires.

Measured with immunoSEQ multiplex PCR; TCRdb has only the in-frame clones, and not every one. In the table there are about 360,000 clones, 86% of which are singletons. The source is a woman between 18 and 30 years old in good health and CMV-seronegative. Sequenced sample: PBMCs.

The CDR3 region is CASSQVGQGSTEAFF. In DNA, the CDR3 is TGCGCCAGCAGCCAAGTAGGGCAAGGGAGCACTGAAGCTTTCTTT. The chain recombines TRBV4-1 with TRBJ1-1; D gene ambiguous. The CDR3 is 15 residues long. V was clipped by 1 base and J by 4 bases, with 13 bases between them. Germline CDR1 and CDR2: MGHRA and YSYEKL.